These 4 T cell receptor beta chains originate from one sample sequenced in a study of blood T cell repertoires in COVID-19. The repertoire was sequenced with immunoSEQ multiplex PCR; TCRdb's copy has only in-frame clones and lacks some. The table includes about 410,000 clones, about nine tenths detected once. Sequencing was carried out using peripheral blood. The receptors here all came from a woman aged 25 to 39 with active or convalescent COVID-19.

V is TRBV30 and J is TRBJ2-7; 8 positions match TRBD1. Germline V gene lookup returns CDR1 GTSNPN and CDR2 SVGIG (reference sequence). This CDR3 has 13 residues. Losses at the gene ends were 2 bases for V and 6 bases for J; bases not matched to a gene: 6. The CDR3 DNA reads TGTGCCTGGAGTTGGGAACAGGGGGTCGAGCAGTACTTC. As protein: CAWSWEQGVEQYF.

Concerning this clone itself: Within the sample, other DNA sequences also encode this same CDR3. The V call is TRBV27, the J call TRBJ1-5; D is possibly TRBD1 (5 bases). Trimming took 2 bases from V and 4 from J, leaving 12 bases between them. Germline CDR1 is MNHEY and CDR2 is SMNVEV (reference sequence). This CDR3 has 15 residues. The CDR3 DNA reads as TGTGCCAGCAGTTTAGAAGGGGCTGGAAATCAGCCCCAGCATTTT. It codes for CASSLEGAGNQPQHF.

The CDR3 region is CASSLVARGYEQYF. CDR3 sequence (DNA): TGTGCCAGCAGCTTAGTTGCCAGGGGGTACGAGCAGTACTTC. The genes are TRBV11-3 and TRBJ2-7; the match to TRBD1 covers 7 bases. Germline V lookup: CDR1 SGHNT, CDR2 YENEEA. J was trimmed by 4 bases and V by 1 base; bases with no gene match: 4. This CDR3 region has 14 residues.

CDR3 nucleotide sequence: TGTGCCAGCAGCTTATCAGTGAACACTGAAGCTTTCTTT. Protein: CASSLSVNTEAFF. The chain is built from TRBV11-3 and TRBJ1-1; D call uncertain. V gave up 2 bases and J gave up 0 bases, with 4 bases separating them. The length of the CDR3 is 13 residues. Germline lookup yields CDR1 SGHNT and CDR2 YENEEA.